This T cell receptor (beta chain) was retrieved from a study of blood T cell repertoires in COVID-19. CDR3 size: 14 residues. Germline V CDR1 and CDR2: MNHNY, SVGAGI (reference sequence). Between the trimmed V and J ends, which lost 6 bases and 1 base, there was a span of 12 bases. Repertoires were generated with immunoSEQ multiplex PCR, while TCRdb's copy carries only in-frame clones and drops some. The sample has approximately 390,000 clones, around 90% seen once. The V gene is TRBV6-6, the J gene TRBJ1-2, with no clear D. Sequencing was carried out using PBMCs or T cells enriched from blood (not recorded which). The clonotype was recovered from a woman in her thirties or forties with acute COVID-19. The CDR3 sequence is CASRRDTVNYGYTF. The CDR3 nucleotides read TGTGCCAGCAGGCGCGACACCGTTAACTATGGCTACACCTTC.